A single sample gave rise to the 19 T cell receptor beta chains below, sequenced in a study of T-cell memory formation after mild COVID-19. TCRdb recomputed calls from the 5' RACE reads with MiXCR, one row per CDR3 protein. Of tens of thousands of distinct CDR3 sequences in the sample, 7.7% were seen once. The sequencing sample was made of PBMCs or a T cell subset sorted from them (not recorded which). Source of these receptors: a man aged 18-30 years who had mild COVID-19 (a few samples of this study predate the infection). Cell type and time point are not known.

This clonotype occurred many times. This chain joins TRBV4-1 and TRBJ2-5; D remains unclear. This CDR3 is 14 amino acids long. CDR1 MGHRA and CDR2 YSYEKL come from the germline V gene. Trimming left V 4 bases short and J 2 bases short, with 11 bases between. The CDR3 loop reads CASSPSGQQETQYF. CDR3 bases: TGCGCCAGCAGCCCAAGTGGGCAGCAAGAGACCCAGTACTTC.

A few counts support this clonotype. The CDR3: CASSLALGGGYQPQHF. The CDR3 DNA reads TGTGCCAGCAGTTTGGCCCTGGGGGGAGGGTATCAGCCCCAGCATTTT. The chain links TRBV6-6 to TRBJ1-5; a weak D match, TRBD1 (5 bases). The CDR3 spans 16 residues. Trimming removed 4 bases at V and 5 bases at J, with 18 bases between. The V gene's germline CDR1 is MNHNY and CDR2 SVGAGI (reference sequence).

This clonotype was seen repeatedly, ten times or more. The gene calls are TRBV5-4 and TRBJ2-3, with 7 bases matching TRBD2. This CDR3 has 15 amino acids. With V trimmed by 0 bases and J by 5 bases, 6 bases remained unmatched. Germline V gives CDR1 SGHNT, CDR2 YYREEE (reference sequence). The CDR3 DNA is TGTGCCAGCAGCTTGGGTGGCGGGGGAGGAGATACGCAGTATTTT. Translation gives CASSLGGGGGDTQYF.

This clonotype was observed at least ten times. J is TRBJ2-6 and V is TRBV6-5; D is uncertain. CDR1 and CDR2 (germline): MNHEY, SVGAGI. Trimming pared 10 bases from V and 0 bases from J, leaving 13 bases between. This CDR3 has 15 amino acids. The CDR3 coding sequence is TGTGCCACTTGCAGACACTTCTCTGGGGCCAACGTCCTGACTTTC. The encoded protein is CATCRHFSGANVLTF.

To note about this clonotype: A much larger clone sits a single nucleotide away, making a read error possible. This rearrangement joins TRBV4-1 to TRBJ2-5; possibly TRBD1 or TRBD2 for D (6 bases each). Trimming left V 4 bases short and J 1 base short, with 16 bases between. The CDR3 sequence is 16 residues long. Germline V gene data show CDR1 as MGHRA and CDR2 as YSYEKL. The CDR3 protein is CASSLRGMGLQETQYF. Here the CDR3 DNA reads TGCGCCAGCAGCCTAAGGGGGATGGGACTCCAAGAGACCCAGTACTTC.

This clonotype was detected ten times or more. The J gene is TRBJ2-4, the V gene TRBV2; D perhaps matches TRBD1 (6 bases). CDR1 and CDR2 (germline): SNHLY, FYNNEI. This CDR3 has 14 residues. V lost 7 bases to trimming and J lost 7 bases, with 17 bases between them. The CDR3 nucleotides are TGTGCCAGCACTGAGGAGGCAGGGGCGAACATTCAGTACTTC. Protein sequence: CASTEEAGANIQYF.

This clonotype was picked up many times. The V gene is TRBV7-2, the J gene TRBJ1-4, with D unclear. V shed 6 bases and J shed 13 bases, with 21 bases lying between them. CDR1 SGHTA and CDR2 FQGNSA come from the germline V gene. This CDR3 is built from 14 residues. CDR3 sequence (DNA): TGTGCCAGCAGGAGACAAGCTTTAATGAAAAGACTGTTTTTT. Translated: CASRRQALMKRLFF.

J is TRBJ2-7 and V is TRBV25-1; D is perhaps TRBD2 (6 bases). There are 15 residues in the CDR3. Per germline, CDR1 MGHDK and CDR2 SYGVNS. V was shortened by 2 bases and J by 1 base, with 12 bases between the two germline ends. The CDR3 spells CASSEAGLGSYEQYF. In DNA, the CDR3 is TGTGCCAGCAGTGAAGCGGGACTCGGTTCCTACGAGCAGTACTTC.

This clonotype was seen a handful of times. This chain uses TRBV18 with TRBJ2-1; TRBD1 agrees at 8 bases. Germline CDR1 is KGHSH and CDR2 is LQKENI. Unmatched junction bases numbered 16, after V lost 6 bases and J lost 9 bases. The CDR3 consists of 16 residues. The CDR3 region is CASSPMAGGKYGEQFF. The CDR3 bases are TGTGCCAGCTCCCCGATGGCAGGGGGCAAATACGGTGAGCAGTTCTTC.

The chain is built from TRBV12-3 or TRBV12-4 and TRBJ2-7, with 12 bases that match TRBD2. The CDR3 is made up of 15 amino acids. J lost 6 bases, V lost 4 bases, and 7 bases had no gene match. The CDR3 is CASSSGLAGLSEQYF. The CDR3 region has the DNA TGTGCCAGCAGTTCCGGACTAGCGGGGCTCTCCGAGCAGTACTTC.

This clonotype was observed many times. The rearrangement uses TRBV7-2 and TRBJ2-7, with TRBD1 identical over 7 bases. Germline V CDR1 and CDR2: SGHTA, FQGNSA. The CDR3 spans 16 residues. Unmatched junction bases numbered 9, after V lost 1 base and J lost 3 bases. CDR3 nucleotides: TGTGCCAGCAGCTTAGTGCGAGGGGGACAGTTCTACGAGCAGTACTTC. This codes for CASSLVRGGQFYEQYF.

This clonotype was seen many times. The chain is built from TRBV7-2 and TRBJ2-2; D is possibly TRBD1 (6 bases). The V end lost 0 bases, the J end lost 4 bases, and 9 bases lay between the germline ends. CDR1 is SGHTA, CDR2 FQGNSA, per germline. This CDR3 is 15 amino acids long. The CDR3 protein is CASSLAGTLTGELFF. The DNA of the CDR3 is TGTGCCAGCAGCTTAGCCGGGACACTCACCGGGGAGCTGTTTTTT.

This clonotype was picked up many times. The CDR3 loop reads CASGTIGTRNTGELFF. The CDR3 nucleotides read TGTGCCAGCGGGACCATCGGGACCAGAAACACCGGGGAGCTGTTTTTT. V and J are TRBV7-8 and TRBJ2-2, with D perhaps TRBD1 or TRBD2 (5 bases each). Germline V gene lookup returns CDR1 SGHVS and CDR2 FQNEAQ. Trimming took 8 bases from V and 2 from J, leaving 18 bases between them. The CDR3 loop spans 16 amino acids.

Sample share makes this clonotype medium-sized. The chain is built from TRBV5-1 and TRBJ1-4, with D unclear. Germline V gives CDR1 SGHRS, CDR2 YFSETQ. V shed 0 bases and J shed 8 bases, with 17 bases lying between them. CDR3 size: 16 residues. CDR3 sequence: CASSLGPSGDGEKLFF. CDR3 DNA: TGCGCCAGCAGCTTGGGTCCGTCGGGAGATGGGGAAAAACTGTTTTTT.

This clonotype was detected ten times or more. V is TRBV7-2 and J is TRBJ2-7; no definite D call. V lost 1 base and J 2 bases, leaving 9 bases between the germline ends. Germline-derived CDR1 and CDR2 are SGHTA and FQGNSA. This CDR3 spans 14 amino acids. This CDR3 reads CASSLGVVPYEQYV. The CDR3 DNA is TGTGCCAGCAGCTTAGGGGTCGTTCCCTACGAGCAGTACGTC.

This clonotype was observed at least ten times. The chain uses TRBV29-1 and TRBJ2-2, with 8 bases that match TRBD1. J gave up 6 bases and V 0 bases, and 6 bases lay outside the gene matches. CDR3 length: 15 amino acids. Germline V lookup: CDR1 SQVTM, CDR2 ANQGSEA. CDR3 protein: CSVEEDRGDPGELFF. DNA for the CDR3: TGCAGCGTTGAAGAAGACAGGGGAGATCCCGGGGAGCTGTTTTTT.

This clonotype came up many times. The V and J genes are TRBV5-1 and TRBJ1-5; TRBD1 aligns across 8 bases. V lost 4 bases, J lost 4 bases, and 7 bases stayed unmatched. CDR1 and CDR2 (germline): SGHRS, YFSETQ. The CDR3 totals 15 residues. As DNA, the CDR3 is TGCGCCAGCAGCACCGGGACAGGTTCGAATCAGCCCCAGCATTTT. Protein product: CASSTGTGSNQPQHF.

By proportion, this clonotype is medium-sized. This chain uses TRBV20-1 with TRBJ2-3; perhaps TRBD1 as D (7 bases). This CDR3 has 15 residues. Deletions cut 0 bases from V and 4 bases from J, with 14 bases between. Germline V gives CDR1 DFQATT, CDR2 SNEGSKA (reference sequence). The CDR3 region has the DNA TGCAGTGCTAGAGATGGGCCCAGGGGGGCAGATACGCAGTATTTT. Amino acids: CSARDGPRGADTQYF.

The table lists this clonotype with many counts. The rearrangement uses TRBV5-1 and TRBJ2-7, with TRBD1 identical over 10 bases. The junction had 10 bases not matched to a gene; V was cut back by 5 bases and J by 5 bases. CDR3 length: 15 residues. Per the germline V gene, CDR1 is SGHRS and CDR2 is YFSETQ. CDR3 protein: CASRPTGQGVDEQYF. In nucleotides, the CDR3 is TGCGCCAGCAGGCCGACCGGACAGGGGGTAGACGAGCAGTACTTC.